The next 17 T cell receptor beta chains were all read from a single sample in a study of T cells expressing NK-cell markers. For each CDR3 protein, TCRdb gives one entry from its re-call of the 5' RACE reads, without DNA. The sample holds just under 150,000 distinct CDR3 sequences. Input material: blood T cells: a sorted CD56 or NKG2C T cell subset, CD4+ or CD8+ T cells, or bulk PBMC T cells (not recorded which). The receptors stem from a man aged 18 to 35 in good health.

This chain joins TRBV6-1 and TRBJ1-1. The CDR3 totals 13 residues. Germline values: CDR1 MNHNS, CDR2 SASEGT. The CDR3: CASSLLTYTEAFF.

The chain uses TRBV4-1 and TRBJ2-2; TCRdb lists TRBD1, though no DNA is available to test this call. The germline gives CDR1 MGHRA, CDR2 YSYEKL. The CDR3 totals 16 residues. CDR3 protein: CASSQEGAVVARELFF.

The chain couples TRBV6-1 to TRBJ1-1. CDR1 and CDR2 from the germline V gene are MNHNS and SASEGT. CDR3 length: 14 amino acids. The CDR3: CASSDTTSNTEAFF.

The V and J genes are TRBV12-5 and TRBJ2-3. The CDR3 extends over 20 amino acids. From germline, CDR1 is LGHNT and CDR2 FRNRAP. The CDR3: CASGLVLQTQLPNHTDTQYF. The entire variable domain, with the rest obtained from reference TRBV12-5 and TRBJ2-3, is as follows: DARVTQTPRHKVTEMGQEVTMRCQPILGHNTVFWYRQTMMQGLELLAYFRNRAPLDDSGMPKDRFSAEMPDATLATLKIQPSEPRDSAVYFCASGLVLQTQLPNHTDTQYFGPGTRLTVL.

The V and J genes are TRBV10-1 and TRBJ2-3; TCRdb picks TRBD2, but there is no DNA to check that call. Germline V CDR1 and CDR2: WNHNN, SYGVQD (reference sequence). The CDR3 contains 13 residues. The CDR3 spells CASRGVGTDTQYF.

The V gene is TRBV5-1, the J gene TRBJ2-1; TCRdb picks TRBD2, but there is no DNA to check that call. This CDR3 contains 15 residues. CDR1 is SGHRS and CDR2 is YFSETQ in the germline V gene. CDR3 loop: CASSLSGPTYNEQFF.

The chain is built from TRBV29-1 and TRBJ2-1; TCRdb selects TRBD2, and the lack of DNA leaves this call unchecked. In germline, CDR1 is SQVTM, CDR2 ANQGSEA. The CDR3 is 16 amino acids. The CDR3 here is CSVVLAGGASYNEQFF.

The chain employs TRBV4-3 and TRBJ2-1; TCRdb's D call, TRBD2, is unchecked because there is no DNA. The germline gives CDR1 LGHNA, CDR2 YSLEER. The CDR3 extends over 16 amino acids. CDR3 region: CASSQVRAGGLDEQFF.

The rearrangement uses TRBV2 and TRBJ2-1; TCRdb picks TRBD2, but there is no DNA to check that call. The CDR3 is made up of 14 amino acids. The germline V gene encodes CDR1 SNHLY and CDR2 FYNNEI. This CDR3 is CASNGGGIREEQFF.

The chain employs TRBV12-3 or TRBV12-4 and TRBJ2-7; with no DNA, the TCRdb D assignment of TRBD2 cannot be verified. This CDR3 spans 13 amino acids. CDR3 amino acids: CASSPLGEYEQYF.

The CDR3 region is CASSFSPGQSYEQYF. The chain carries TRBV7-8 and TRBJ2-7; TCRdb returns TRBD1, unconfirmable since there is no DNA. CDR3 length: 15 amino acids. Germline assignment: CDR1 SGHVS and CDR2 FQNEAQ.

The chain recombines TRBV7-6 with TRBJ2-7; TCRdb reports TRBD1, a call that lacks DNA to check it against. CDR1 is SGHVS, CDR2 FNYEAQ, per germline. The CDR3 covers 15 residues. The CDR3 reads CASSATQGATHEQYF.

The V and J genes are TRBV12-3 or TRBV12-4 and TRBJ2-3; TCRdb's assignment of TRBD1 cannot be checked, as there is no DNA. The CDR3 sequence is 13 residues long. The CDR3 spells CASSGDNTDTQYF.

The chain joins TRBV4-1 to TRBJ2-1; there is no DNA to check the TCRdb D call of TRBD1. Germline lookup yields CDR1 MGHRA and CDR2 YSYEKL. The CDR3 spans 19 residues. The CDR3 loop is CASRGLQGGTGPSSNEQFF.

This chain connects TRBV6-1 to TRBJ2-2; with no DNA, the TCRdb D assignment of TRBD1 cannot be verified. The germline CDR1 and CDR2 sequences are MNHNS and SASEGT. This CDR3 region has 15 residues. This chain's CDR3 is CASSSPGHNTGELFF.

The J gene is TRBJ1-2, the V gene TRBV29-1. The CDR3 sequence is 11 residues long. Germline values: CDR1 SQVTM, CDR2 ANQGSEA. CDR3 sequence reads: CSVGFEDGYTF.

The V gene is TRBV29-1, the J gene TRBJ2-1. The CDR3 runs 13 residues. Germline V lookup: CDR1 SQVTM, CDR2 ANQGSEA. This chain's CDR3 is CSVEHAIYNEQFF.